This T cell receptor beta chain was retrieved from a study of blood T cell repertoires in COVID-19. This table comes from immunoSEQ multiplex PCR, and its TCRdb copy is limited to in-frame clones, with some not included. The table records about 310,000 clones, roughly 87% of them present only once. Cohort 3 recovery required two negative PCRs, clearance, or symptom resolution. Regarding this clone: Other DNA sequences in this specimen translate into the identical CDR3.

The CDR3 consists of 15 residues. Germline loops: CDR1 LNHDA, CDR2 SQIVND (reference sequence). The trim removed 5 bases at V and 0 bases at J, leaving 4 bases unmatched. The chain carries TRBV19 and TRBJ1-3; 7 bases fit TRBD1. Sample: PBMCs or T cells enriched from blood (not recorded which). This receptor was obtained from a woman aged 18-30 years who had recovered from COVID-19. CDR3 nucleotides: TGTGCCAGTAGTGCTACAGGGGACTCTGGAAACACCATATATTTT. This encodes CASSATGDSGNTIYF.